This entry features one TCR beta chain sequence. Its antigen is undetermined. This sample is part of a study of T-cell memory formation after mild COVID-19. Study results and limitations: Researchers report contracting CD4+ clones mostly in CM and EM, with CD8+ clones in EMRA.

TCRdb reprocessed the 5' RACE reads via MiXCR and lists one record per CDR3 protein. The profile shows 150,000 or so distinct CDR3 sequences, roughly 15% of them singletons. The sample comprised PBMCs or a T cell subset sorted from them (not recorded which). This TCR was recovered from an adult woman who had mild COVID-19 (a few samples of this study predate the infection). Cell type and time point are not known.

The CDR3 DNA reads as TGTGCCAGCCGGGACAGGGACTACGAGCAGTACTTC. Its protein is CASRDRDYEQYF. This chain connects TRBV19 to TRBJ2-7; TRBD1 agrees at 9 bases. This CDR3 has 12 amino acids. From germline, CDR1 is LNHDA and CDR2 SQIVND (reference sequence). J was trimmed by 3 bases and V by 9 bases; bases with no gene match: 3.